The rows below give T cell receptor beta chains drawn from one sample of a study of blood T cell repertoires in COVID-19. TCRdb's copy holds only in-frame clones and misses some; the assay was immunoSEQ multiplex PCR. Among 380,000 or so clones listed, 89% were seen once. The sequenced sample consisted of peripheral blood. All receptors derive from a man aged 35 to 55 with acute or convalescent COVID-19. Both conserved end residues are part of each CDR3. The D gene is left open where the match is weak. Clone size is given for some rows only: seen once, a few or many times, or a class if the clone is expanded.

clone_size | j_call | v_call | d_call | cdr3_nt | cdr3_aa
NA | TRBJ1-5 | TRBV9 | TRBD1 | TGTGCCAGCAGCGCCACCGGGACAGTTAATCAGCCCCAGCATTTT | CASSATGTVNQPQHF
many | TRBJ2-3 | TRBV6-4 | TRBD2 | TGTGCCAGCAGTGACGGGACTAGCGGCACAGATACGCAGTATTTT | CASSDGTSGTDTQYF
NA | TRBJ1-2 | TRBV7-2 | NA | TGTGCCAGCAGCTTAGACTGGTCCTCTAACTATGGCTACACCTTC | CASSLDWSSNYGYTF
NA | TRBJ2-1 | TRBV10-3 | NA | TGTGCCATCAGTTTGGACAGCAAGCAGTTCTTC | CAISLDSKQFF
once | TRBJ1-1 | TRBV4-1 | TRBD1 | TGCGCCAGCAGCCAAGATAAGGACAGGGGGCTAATGAACACTGAAGCTTTCTTT | CASSQDKDRGLMNTEAFF
NA | TRBJ2-5 | TRBV4-3 | TRBD1 | TGCGCCAGCAGCCAAGAAGGACAGGGCCAAGAGACCCAGTACTTC | CASSQEGQGQETQYF
NA | TRBJ2-7 | TRBV9 | TRBD1 | TGTGCCAGCAGCGTCACAGGGGGCGGAAGCGAGCAGTACTTC | CASSVTGGGSEQYF
NA | TRBJ2-1 | TRBV19 | TRBD1 | TGTGCCAGTAGGGAATCGAAAGGGACAGCCTACAATGAGCAGTTCTTC | CASRESKGTAYNEQFF
once | TRBJ1-2 | TRBV28 | NA | TGTGCCAGCAGTTCCCCAGGTTTCTCGAGGGACTATGACTACACCTTC | CASSSPGFSRDYDYTF
once | TRBJ1-2 | TRBV7-2 | NA | TGTGCCAGCAGCTCCCAACAGGGAGACGGCTACACCTTC | CASSSQQGDGYTF
once | TRBJ1-2 | TRBV4-1 | NA | TGCGCCAGCAGCCAAGATCTGAGACAGCCCTATGGCTACACCTTC | CASSQDLRQPYGYTF
NA | TRBJ2-5 | TRBV27 | NA | TGTGCCAGCAGTTCGGGCAGGGTGGGGGAGACCCAGTACTTC | CASSSGRVGETQYF
NA | TRBJ2-7 | TRBV27 | TRBD1 | TGTGCCAGCAGCTCCGGGACAGGGAAAAGCTCCTACGAGCAGTACTTC | CASSSGTGKSSYEQYF
once | TRBJ2-5 | TRBV5-4 | NA | TGTGCCAGCAGCGTCAGACAGAAAGAGACCCAGTACTTC | CASSVRQKETQYF
NA | TRBJ1-4 | TRBV27 | TRBD1 | TGTGCCAGCGGCCCAGGGGGAGATGAAAAACTGTTTTTT | CASGPGGDEKLFF
NA | TRBJ2-5 | TRBV30 | NA | TGTGCCTGGACAGGAAAAGAGACCCAGTACTTC | CAWTGKETQYF
NA | TRBJ2-5 | TRBV18 | TRBD2 | TGTGCCAGCTCACCACTAGCGGGGTCTAAAGAGACCCAGTACTTC | CASSPLAGSKETQYF
NA | TRBJ1-2 | TRBV7-9 | TRBD1 | TGTGCCAGCAGCTTAGCGAGGGGGCGCGACTATGGCTACACCTTC | CASSLARGRDYGYTF
NA | TRBJ1-5 | TRBV10-3 | NA | TGTGCCATCAGTGAGTCTGGGGAGACCAATCAGCCCCAGCATTTT | CAISESGETNQPQHF
NA | TRBJ2-7 | TRBV19 | TRBD2 | TGTGCCAGTAAGGCTAGCGGGATGGGAGAGCAGTACTTC | CASKASGMGEQYF
NA | TRBJ2-1 | TRBV7-6 | TRBD2 | TGTGCCAGCAGCTTAAACCCAGCGGGACCCTACAATGAGCAGTTCTTC | CASSLNPAGPYNEQFF
NA | TRBJ1-2 | TRBV2 | TRBD1 | TGTGCCAGCAGTCGGACAGGGTTTGGCTACACCTTC | CASSRTGFGYTF
NA | TRBJ1-2 | TRBV7-3 | NA | TGTGCCAGCAGCAACGGACCAGGGTTCTATGGCTACACCTTC | CASSNGPGFYGYTF
NA | TRBJ1-1 | TRBV3-1/TRBV3-2 | NA | TGTGCCAGCAGCCAAGATCAGGGTATTGAAGCTTTCTTT | CASSQDQGIEAFF
NA | TRBJ1-1 | TRBV6-1 | NA | TGTGCCAGCAGTGAAAGCTCCGGGACTTTAGGAGCTTTCTTT | CASSESSGTLGAFF
NA | TRBJ2-2 | TRBV29-1 | TRBD1 | TGCAGCGTTGAAGATGGAAGAACAGGGGGCACCGGGGAGCTGTTTTTT | CSVEDGRTGGTGELFF
NA | TRBJ1-1 | TRBV28 | TRBD1 | TGTGCCAGCAGGCCTGGACAGGGGATTTTCTTT | CASRPGQGIFF
NA | TRBJ2-1 | TRBV27 | NA | TGTGCCAGCAGTTTATCGAACAGTTACAATGAGCAGTTCTTC | CASSLSNSYNEQFF
NA | TRBJ1-6 | TRBV18 | TRBD1 | TGTGCCAGCTCATTCCTACCCCCGGGACAGGGGGCGAGCTATAATTCACCCCTCCACTTT | CASSFLPPGQGASYNSPLHF
once | TRBJ2-5 | TRBV3-1/TRBV3-2 | TRBD1 | TGTGCCAGCAGCCCCAACAGGGGGCCAAGGCAAGAGACCCAGTACTTC | CASSPNRGPRQETQYF
NA | TRBJ2-2 | TRBV5-8 | NA | TGTGCCAGCAGCCACCATAGGAACACCGGGGAGCTGTTTTTT | CASSHHRNTGELFF
few | TRBJ1-1 | TRBV10-3 | TRBD1 | TGTGCCATTGGGACAGGGGGAATGAACACTGAAGCTTTCTTT | CAIGTGGMNTEAFF
NA | TRBJ1-2 | TRBV27 | NA | TGTGCCAGCAGCTTCGCAGGGGTCGAGGACTATGGCTACACCTTC | CASSFAGVEDYGYTF
NA | TRBJ1-3 | TRBV5-6 | NA | TGTGCCAGCAGCTTAGGGCAGGGGATATTTGGAAACACCATATATTTT | CASSLGQGIFGNTIYF
NA | TRBJ2-7 | TRBV27 | NA | TGTGCCAGCAGTCCACTGGGTATAGCGGACTACGAGCAGTACTTC | CASSPLGIADYEQYF
NA | TRBJ1-3 | TRBV11-2 | NA | TGTGCCAGCAGCCCTACAGGCATCTCTGGAAACACCATATATTTT | CASSPTGISGNTIYF
NA | TRBJ2-5 | TRBV27 | NA | TGTGCCAGCAGTCCCACATGGAGGGAGACCCAGTACTTC | CASSPTWRETQYF
NA | TRBJ2-7 | TRBV28 | TRBD2 | TGTGCCAGCAGCCCTCCGAGGGCGGGAGGTTACTACGAGCAGTACTTC | CASSPPRAGGYYEQYF
few | TRBJ2-7 | TRBV13 | TRBD2 | TGTGCCAGCAGCTTAGGGACTAGCGGGGGCTACGAGCAGTACTTC | CASSLGTSGGYEQYF
NA | TRBJ2-1 | TRBV3-1/TRBV3-2 | NA | TGTGCCAGCAGCCCGGGGAGCTCCTACAATGAGCAGTTCTTC | CASSPGSSYNEQFF
NA | TRBJ1-5 | TRBV19 | NA | TGTGCCACCGGCCCAGGGATCAATCAGCCCCAGCATTTT | CATGPGINQPQHF
NA | TRBJ1-1 | TRBV27 | TRBD1 | TGTGCCAGCAGCCAAGGGGTCTACAGGGGAGAGTATACTGAAGCTTTCTTT | CASSQGVYRGEYTEAFF
NA | TRBJ2-2 | TRBV7-3 | TRBD2 | TGTGCCAGCAGCTTAAACTCAGCGGGGGGCCACGACGGGGAGCTGTTTTTT | CASSLNSAGGHDGELFF
NA | TRBJ2-2 | TRBV9 | TRBD1 | TGTGCCAGCAGTGGTCCTGGGACAGCCGGGGAGCTGTTTTTT | CASSGPGTAGELFF
NA | TRBJ1-2 | TRBV11-2 | NA | TGTGCCAGCAGCCACCAGGGTTATGGCTACACCTTC | CASSHQGYGYTF
NA | TRBJ1-6 | TRBV4-3 | NA | TGCGCCAGCAGCCAAGGGGGAGGTCGGCGCTTTTCACCCCTCCACTTT | CASSQGGGRRFSPLHF
NA | TRBJ2-3 | TRBV18 | NA | TGTGCCAGCTCACTAGGACTTACAGATACGCAGTATTTT | CASSLGLTDTQYF
NA | TRBJ2-3 | TRBV28 | NA | TGTGCCAGCCCCTTCTACGTTACCACAGATACGCAGTATTTT | CASPFYVTTDTQYF
NA | TRBJ1-1 | TRBV18 | NA | TGTGCCAGCTCACCACCTTGGGCAGGGGACACTGAAGCTTTCTTT | CASSPPWAGDTEAFF
once | TRBJ2-3 | TRBV9 | TRBD2 | TGTGCCAGCAGCGCAGCTAGCGGGGGCGCAGATACGCAGTATTTT | CASSAASGGADTQYF
NA | TRBJ1-3 | TRBV5-5 | TRBD1 | TGTGCCAGCAGCACAGGGGCGTCGGACACCATATATTTT | CASSTGASDTIYF